What follows are 25 T cell receptor beta chains derived from one specimen sequenced in a study of CD8 T cells in Susac syndrome. A quantity of about 0.45 to 1 ug RNA underwent reverse transcription using random hexamers. TCRdb re-called the immunoSEQ multiplex PCR reads through MiXCR, storing one row per CDR3 protein. The data show a few hundred thousand distinct CDR3 sequences, about 95% seen once. Sequenced input: CD4+ T cells from PBMCs. These receptors were taken from a human donor with multiple sclerosis.

The rearrangement uses TRBV5-6 and TRBJ2-2, with D perhaps matching TRBD1 (7 bases). The V gene's germline CDR1 is SGHDT and CDR2 YYEEEE. Trimming stripped 4 bases from V and 4 bases from J, with 17 bases between. The CDR3 is made up of 16 amino acids. CDR3 nucleotides: TGTGCCAGCAGCCTGTTGGAGGGGGCAATCACCGGGGAGCTGTTTTTT. This translates into CASSLLEGAITGELFF.

This chain links TRBV11-2 with TRBJ2-7; 9 positions match TRBD2. V shed 1 base and J 4 bases; nucleotides not matched to a gene: 8. Looked up from germline, CDR1 is SGHAT and CDR2 is FQNNGV. CDR3 length: 16 amino acids. The CDR3 DNA reads as TGTGCCAGCAGCTTAGCGCGGGGGGGACTACAGTACGAGCAGTACTTC. It encodes CASSLARGGLQYEQYF.

This clonotype has a single count. The chain couples TRBV5-6 to TRBJ1-5; 10 bases align to TRBD1. CDR3 length: 14 amino acids. CDR1 and CDR2 (germline): SGHDT, YYEEEE. V gave up 2 bases and J gave up 5 bases; unmatched junction bases: 1. CDR3 in DNA: TGTGCCAGCAGCTTCGGACAGGGGGATCAGCCCCAGCATTTT. It is translated as CASSFGQGDQPQHF.

The chain employs TRBV5-7 and TRBJ1-1; no firm D call. TRBV5-7 is labeled an ORF, and its function is uncertain. The CDR3 loop spans 11 amino acids. V was clipped by 3 bases and J by 10 bases, with 10 bases between them. This chain's CDR3 is CASSCDSTAFF. The CDR3 DNA reads TGTGCCAGCAGCTGCGACTCGACAGCTTTCTTT.

The rearrangement joins TRBV3-1 to TRBJ2-5, with D unclear. V dropped 7 bases and J dropped 1 base, with 10 bases sitting between them. The CDR3 has 13 residues. The germline V gene encodes CDR1 LGHDT and CDR2 YNNKEL (reference sequence). CDR3 loop: CASTSGGQETQYF. The CDR3 DNA reads TGTGCCAGCACCTCCGGCGGCCAAGAGACCCAGTACTTC.

V is TRBV14 and J is TRBJ2-7; perhaps TRBD1 as D (5 bases). The ends were cut back, 4 bases at V and 6 bases at J, with 16 bases in the middle. This CDR3 spans 14 amino acids. From germline, CDR1 is SGHDN and CDR2 FVKESK. The CDR3 sequence: CASSRGHRIFEQYF. CDR3 bases: TGTGCCAGCAGCCGCGGACACCGAATCTTCGAGCAGTACTTC.

The chain combines TRBV15 with TRBJ2-7; the D gene is possibly TRBD2 (6 bases). This CDR3 comprises 14 residues. Germline lookup yields CDR1 LNHNV and CDR2 YYDKDF (reference sequence). Trimming cost V 1 base and J 6 bases, with 13 bases left between them. CDR3 amino acids: CATSRAGPGGEQYF. Written as DNA, the CDR3 is TGTGCCACCAGCAGAGCCGGGCCCGGGGGCGAGCAGTACTTC.

The chain has TRBV20-1 and TRBJ2-7, with D perhaps TRBD2 (6 bases). This CDR3 comprises 14 residues. The germline gives CDR1 DFQATT, CDR2 SNEGSKA (reference sequence). V dropped 3 bases and J dropped 3 bases, with 15 bases sitting between them. The CDR3 loop is CSASEPGVGYEQYF. The CDR3 DNA sequence: TGCAGTGCTAGCGAGCCGGGGGTGGGCTACGAGCAGTACTTC.

The chain uses TRBV20-1 and TRBJ2-5, with 14 bases that match TRBD2. The germline V gene has CDR1 DFQATT and CDR2 SNEGSKA (reference sequence). This CDR3 has 15 amino acids. With V trimmed by 5 bases and J by 4 bases, 6 bases remained unmatched. This chain's CDR3 is CSAVTSGRAGETQYF. In DNA, the CDR3 is TGCAGTGCTGTGACTAGCGGGAGGGCGGGAGAGACCCAGTACTTC.

V and J are TRBV20-1 and TRBJ2-3, with 9 bases matching TRBD2. This CDR3 spans 13 amino acids. CDR1 is DFQATT and CDR2 is SNEGSKA in the germline V gene (reference sequence). J lost 3 bases, V lost 6 bases, and 4 bases had no gene match. The CDR3 DNA follows: TGCAGTGCCCTCGGACTAGCGACAGATACGCAGTATTTT. It is translated as CSALGLATDTQYF.

J is TRBJ1-2 and V is TRBV3-1; D gene uncertain. V lost 4 bases and J lost 8, with 20 bases in between. This CDR3 is built from 15 residues. The germline V gene has CDR1 LGHDT and CDR2 YNNKEL (reference sequence). DNA of the CDR3: TGTGCCAGCAGCCGCACCCCGACATCATGGCGCGGCTACACCTTC. Protein: CASSRTPTSWRGYTF.

The V call is TRBV3-1, the J call TRBJ2-1; D unclear. The CDR3 is 15 amino acids. The germline CDR1 and CDR2 sequences are LGHDT and YNNKEL (reference sequence). Between the trimmed V and J ends, which lost 7 bases and 0 bases, there was a span of 13 bases. CDR3 sequence: CASTQNPSSYNEQFF. The CDR3 DNA reads as TGTGCCAGCACCCAGAACCCGAGCTCCTACAATGAGCAGTTCTTC.

The V gene is TRBV28, the J gene TRBJ1-2; 12 bases map to TRBD1. There are 17 residues in the CDR3. Losses at the gene ends were 3 bases for V and 5 bases for J; bases not matched to a gene: 10. The germline gives CDR1 MDHEN, CDR2 SYDVKM. In DNA form, the CDR3 reads TGTGCCAGCAGTTTCGGTGCCGGGACAGGGGGCGAATATGGCTACACCTTC. This encodes CASSFGAGTGGEYGYTF.

The J gene is TRBJ2-5, the V gene TRBV7-9; no clear D. CDR3 length: 10 residues. Trimming stripped 8 bases from V and 5 bases from J, with 6 bases between. Germline V gene lookup returns CDR1 SEHNR and CDR2 FQNEAQ (reference sequence). For the CDR3, the DNA is TGTGCCAGCCTGGGGGAGACCCAGTACTTC. Its translation is CASLGETQYF.

This chain uses TRBV20-1 with TRBJ2-4; 8 bases agree with TRBD1. Germline trimming cut 1 base from V and 8 bases from J; bases unmatched to any gene: 7. This CDR3 region has 14 residues. Germline values: CDR1 DFQATT, CDR2 SNEGSKA (reference sequence). This chain's CDR3 is CSARAGQANDIQYF. CDR3 nucleotide sequence: TGCAGTGCTAGAGCGGGACAGGCGAACGACATTCAGTACTTC.

The chain joins TRBV3-1 to TRBJ2-3; perhaps D is TRBD1 or TRBD2 (5 bases each). CDR1 LGHDT and CDR2 YNNKEL come from the germline V gene (reference sequence). Trimming left V 11 bases short and J 6 bases short, with 24 bases between. The CDR3 has 15 amino acids. CDR3 DNA sequence: TGTGCCGCCGGGGTTGGGGCTGGTGGGCCCGATACGCAGTATTTT. Its translation is CAAGVGAGGPDTQYF.

V usage is TRBV7-9 and J usage is TRBJ2-7; the match to TRBD2 covers 7 bases. Germline V gene lookup returns CDR1 SEHNR and CDR2 FQNEAQ (reference sequence). This CDR3 has 13 amino acids. Trimming took 4 bases from V and 7 from J; bases not matched to a gene: 7. In DNA, the CDR3 is TGTGCCAGCAGCTCAGGAGGACTAGAGGAGCAGTACTTC. Residues: CASSSGGLEEQYF.

This chain uses TRBV7-2 with TRBJ2-7; 9 nucleotides align to TRBD1. The CDR3 has 15 residues. Germline lookup yields CDR1 SGHTA and CDR2 FQGNSA. The trim removed 1 base at V and 2 bases at J, leaving 3 bases unmatched. CDR3: CASSLVGQGAYEQYF. CDR3 coding DNA: TGTGCCAGCAGCTTAGTGGGACAGGGAGCCTACGAGCAGTACTTC.

V and J are TRBV2 and TRBJ2-7; 7 nucleotides align to TRBD1. V was pared by 11 bases and J by 3 bases, with 10 bases of the junction left unmatched. The CDR3 contains 13 residues. The germline V gene has CDR1 SNHLY and CDR2 FYNNEI. This chain's CDR3 is CAGGRDSGYEQYF. In DNA, the CDR3 is TGTGCCGGAGGCCGGGACAGCGGCTACGAGCAGTACTTC.

The chain links TRBV20-1 to TRBJ2-5, with 9 bases matching TRBD2. J was trimmed by 1 base and V by 5 bases; bases with no gene match: 11. Germline assignment: CDR1 DFQATT and CDR2 SNEGSKA (reference sequence). The CDR3 runs to 16 residues. CDR3 DNA sequence: TGCAGTGCTCGTCGGTCGGGACTAGCTATCCAAGAGACCCAGTACTTC. Translation: CSARRSGLAIQETQYF.

The chain combines TRBV11-3 with TRBJ2-5; D perhaps matches TRBD1 (5 bases). The CDR3 sequence is 14 residues long. V gave up 6 bases and J gave up 1 base, with 12 bases separating them. Germline CDR1 and CDR2: SGHNT and YENEEA. The CDR3, as DNA: TGTGCCAGCAGTCAGGGCCCGCGCCAAGAGACCCAGTACTTC. It yields the protein CASSQGPRQETQYF.

The CDR3 nucleotides are TGTGCCAGCAGCCAAGTTGGCACAGATACGCAGTATTTT. This translates into CASSQVGTDTQYF. The chain carries TRBV3-1 and TRBJ2-3; D gene uncertain. The CDR3 is made up of 13 amino acids. Germline CDR1 LGHDT, CDR2 YNNKEL (reference sequence). The germline V and J ends were trimmed by 1 base and 1 base, with 3 bases remaining between them.

This rearrangement joins TRBV5-1 to TRBJ2-7; D is unresolved. Trimming took 2 bases from V and 0 from J, leaving 12 bases between them. This CDR3 region has 15 residues. Germline loops: CDR1 SGHRS, CDR2 YFSETQ. The CDR3 nucleotides read TGCGCCAGCAGCTTTGTAGATACCAGCTCCTACGAGCAGTACTTC. Translated, it gives CASSFVDTSSYEQYF.

This chain joins TRBV7-2 and TRBJ2-7; 9 bases map to TRBD1. V gave up 1 base and J gave up 3 bases; unmatched junction bases: 4. Looked up from germline, CDR1 is SGHTA and CDR2 is FQGNSA. The CDR3 length is 15 residues. This CDR3 is CASSLVGQGDYEQYF. The CDR3 coding sequence is TGTGCCAGCAGCTTAGTGGGACAGGGCGACTACGAGCAGTACTTC.

The chain uses TRBV20-1 and TRBJ2-7; 9 nucleotides align to TRBD2. J gave up 4 bases and V 6 bases, and 7 bases lay outside the gene matches. CDR3 length: 13 amino acids. CDR1 and CDR2 (germline): DFQATT, SNEGSKA (reference sequence). The DNA of the CDR3 is TGCAGTGCCCCTTCGACTAGCGGATACGAGCAGTACTTC. Protein: CSAPSTSGYEQYF.